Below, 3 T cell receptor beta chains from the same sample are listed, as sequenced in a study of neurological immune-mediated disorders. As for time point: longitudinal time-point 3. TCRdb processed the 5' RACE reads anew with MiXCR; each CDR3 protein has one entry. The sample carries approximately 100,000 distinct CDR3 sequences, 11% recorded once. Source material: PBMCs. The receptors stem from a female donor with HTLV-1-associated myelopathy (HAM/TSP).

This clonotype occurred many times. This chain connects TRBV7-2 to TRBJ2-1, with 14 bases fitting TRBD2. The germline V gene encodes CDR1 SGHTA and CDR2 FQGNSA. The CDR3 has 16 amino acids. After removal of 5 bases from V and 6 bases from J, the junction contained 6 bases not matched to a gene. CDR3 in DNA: TGTGCCAGCAGCCTAGGACTAGCGGGGGGATTCAATGAGCAGTTCTTC. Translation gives CASSLGLAGGFNEQFF.

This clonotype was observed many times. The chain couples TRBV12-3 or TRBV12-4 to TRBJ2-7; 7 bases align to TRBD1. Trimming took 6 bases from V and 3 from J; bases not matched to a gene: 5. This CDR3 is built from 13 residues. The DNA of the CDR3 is TGTGCCAGCAGCCACGGGACAGTCTACGAGCAGTACTTC. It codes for CASSHGTVYEQYF.

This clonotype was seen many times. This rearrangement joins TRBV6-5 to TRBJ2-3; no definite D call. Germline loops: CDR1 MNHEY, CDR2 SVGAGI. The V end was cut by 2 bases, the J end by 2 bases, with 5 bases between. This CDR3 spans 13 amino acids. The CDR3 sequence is CASSYGDTDTQYF. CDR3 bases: TGTGCCAGCAGTTACGGGGACACAGATACGCAGTATTTT.